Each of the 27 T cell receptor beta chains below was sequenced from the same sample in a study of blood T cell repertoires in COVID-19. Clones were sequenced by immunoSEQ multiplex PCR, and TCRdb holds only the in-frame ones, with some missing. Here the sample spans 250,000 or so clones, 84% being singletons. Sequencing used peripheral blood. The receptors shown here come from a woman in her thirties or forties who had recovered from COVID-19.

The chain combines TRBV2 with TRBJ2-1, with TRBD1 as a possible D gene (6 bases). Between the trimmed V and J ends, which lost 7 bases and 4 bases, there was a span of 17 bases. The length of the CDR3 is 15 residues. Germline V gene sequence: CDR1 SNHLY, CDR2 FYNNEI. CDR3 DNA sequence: TGTGCCAGCATAGGAGCGGACAGTTATTACAATGAGCAGTTCTTC. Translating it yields CASIGADSYYNEQFF.

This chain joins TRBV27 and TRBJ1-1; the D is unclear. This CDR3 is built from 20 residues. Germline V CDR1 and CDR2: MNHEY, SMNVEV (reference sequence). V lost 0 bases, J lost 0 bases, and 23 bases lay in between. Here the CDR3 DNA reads TGTGCCAGCAGTTTATCAAAACTTCGCACGGGGAGTATTATGAACACTGAAGCTTTCTTT. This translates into CASSLSKLRTGSIMNTEAFF.

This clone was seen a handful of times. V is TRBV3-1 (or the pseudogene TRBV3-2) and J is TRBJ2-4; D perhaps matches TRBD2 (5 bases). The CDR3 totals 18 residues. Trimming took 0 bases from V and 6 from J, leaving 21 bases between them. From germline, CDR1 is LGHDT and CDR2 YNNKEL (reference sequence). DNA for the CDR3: TGTGCCAGCAGCCAAGATAGACGGACGACTAATGGGTTAAACATTCAGTACTTC. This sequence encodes CASSQDRRTTNGLNIQYF.

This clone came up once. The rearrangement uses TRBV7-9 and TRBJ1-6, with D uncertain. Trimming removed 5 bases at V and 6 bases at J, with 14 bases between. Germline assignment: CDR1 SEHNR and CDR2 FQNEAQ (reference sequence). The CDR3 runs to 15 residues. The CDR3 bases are TGTGCCAGCAGCGCTGGGAGTCGGGGTAATTCACCCCTCCACTTT. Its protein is CASSAGSRGNSPLHF.

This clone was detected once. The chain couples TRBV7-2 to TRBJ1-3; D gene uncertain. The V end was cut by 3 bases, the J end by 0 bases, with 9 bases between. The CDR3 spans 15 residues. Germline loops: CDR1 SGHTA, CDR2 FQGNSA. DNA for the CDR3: TGTGCCAGCAGCTTTTTTGGCCTCTCTGGAAACACCATATATTTT. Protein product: CASSFFGLSGNTIYF.

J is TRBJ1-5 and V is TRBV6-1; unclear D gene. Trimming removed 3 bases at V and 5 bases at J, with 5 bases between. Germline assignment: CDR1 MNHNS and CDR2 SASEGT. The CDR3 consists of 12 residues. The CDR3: CASSDWHQPQHF. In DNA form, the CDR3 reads TGTGCCAGCAGTGATTGGCATCAGCCCCAGCATTTT.

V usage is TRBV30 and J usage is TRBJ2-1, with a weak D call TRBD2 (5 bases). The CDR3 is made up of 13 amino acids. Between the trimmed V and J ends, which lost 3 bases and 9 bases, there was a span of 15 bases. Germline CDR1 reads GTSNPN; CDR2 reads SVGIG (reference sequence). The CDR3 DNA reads TGTGCCTGGAGCGAAGGGTTTGGGAGTGAGCAGTTCTTC. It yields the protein CAWSEGFGSEQFF.

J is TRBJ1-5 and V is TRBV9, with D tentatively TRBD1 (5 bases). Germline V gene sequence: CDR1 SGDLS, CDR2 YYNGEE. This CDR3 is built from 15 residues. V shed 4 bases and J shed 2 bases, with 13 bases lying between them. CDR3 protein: CASSPGGSRNQPQHF. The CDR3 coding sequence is TGTGCCAGCAGCCCCGGGGGGTCGCGCAATCAGCCCCAGCATTTT.

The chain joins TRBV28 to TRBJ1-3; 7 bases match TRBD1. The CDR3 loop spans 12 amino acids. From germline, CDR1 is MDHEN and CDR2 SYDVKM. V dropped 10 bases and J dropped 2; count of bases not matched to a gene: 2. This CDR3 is CATGQAGNTIYF. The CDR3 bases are TGTGCCACCGGACAGGCTGGAAACACCATATATTTT.

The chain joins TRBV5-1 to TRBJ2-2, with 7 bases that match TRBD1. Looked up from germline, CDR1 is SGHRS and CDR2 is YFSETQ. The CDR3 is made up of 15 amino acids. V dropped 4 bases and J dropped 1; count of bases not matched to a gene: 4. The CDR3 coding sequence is TGCGCCAGCAGCATTAGGACAGGGAACACCGGGGAGCTGTTTTTT. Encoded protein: CASSIRTGNTGELFF.

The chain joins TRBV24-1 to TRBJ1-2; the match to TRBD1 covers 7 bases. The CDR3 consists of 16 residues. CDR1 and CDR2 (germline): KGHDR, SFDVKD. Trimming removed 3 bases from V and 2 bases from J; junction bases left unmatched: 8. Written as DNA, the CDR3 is TGTGCCACCAGTGATCCGGGCCAGGGGGGCAACTATGGCTACACCTTC. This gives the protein CATSDPGQGGNYGYTF.

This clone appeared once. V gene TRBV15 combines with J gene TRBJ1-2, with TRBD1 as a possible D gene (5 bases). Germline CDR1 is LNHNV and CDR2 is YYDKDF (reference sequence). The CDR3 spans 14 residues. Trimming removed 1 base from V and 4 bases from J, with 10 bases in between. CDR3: CATSRGGGGYGYTF. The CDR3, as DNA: TGTGCCACCAGCAGAGGTGGGGGGGGCTATGGCTACACCTTC.

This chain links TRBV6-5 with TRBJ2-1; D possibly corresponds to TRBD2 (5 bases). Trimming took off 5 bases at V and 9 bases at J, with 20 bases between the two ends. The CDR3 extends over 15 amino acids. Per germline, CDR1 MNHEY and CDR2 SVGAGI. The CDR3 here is CASSPPTRTFSEQFF. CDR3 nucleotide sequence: TGTGCCAGCAGTCCCCCGACGAGGACTTTCTCTGAGCAGTTCTTC.

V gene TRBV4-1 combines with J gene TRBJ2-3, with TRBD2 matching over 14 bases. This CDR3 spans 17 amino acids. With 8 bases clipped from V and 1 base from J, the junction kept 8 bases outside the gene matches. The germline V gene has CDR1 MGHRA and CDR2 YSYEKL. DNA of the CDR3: TGCGCCAGCCGACTAGCGGGGGGGCTTGAAGGCACAGATACGCAGTATTTT. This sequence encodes CASRLAGGLEGTDTQYF.

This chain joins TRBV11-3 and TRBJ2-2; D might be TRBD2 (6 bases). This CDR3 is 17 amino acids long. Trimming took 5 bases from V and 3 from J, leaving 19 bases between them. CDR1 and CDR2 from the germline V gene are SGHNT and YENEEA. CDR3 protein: CASSAPEGGAHTGELFF. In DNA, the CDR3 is TGTGCCAGCAGCGCCCCTGAGGGCGGGGCGCACACCGGGGAGCTGTTTTTT.

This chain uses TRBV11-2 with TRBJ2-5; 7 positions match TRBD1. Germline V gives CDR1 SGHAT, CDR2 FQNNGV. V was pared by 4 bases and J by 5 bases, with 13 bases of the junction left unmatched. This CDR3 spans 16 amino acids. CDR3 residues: CASSSYRGQVTETQYF. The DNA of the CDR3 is TGTGCCAGCAGCTCCTACCGAGGACAGGTGACGGAGACCCAGTACTTC.

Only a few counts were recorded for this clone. The CDR3 DNA reads TGTGCCACCAGCAGAGAGAGGGAAGCACCCCTCCACTTT. It encodes CATSREREAPLHF. The chain has TRBV15 and TRBJ1-6, with D hard to call. With 0 bases removed from V and 11 bases from J, the gap between germline ends came to 8 bases. This CDR3 is 13 amino acids long. The V gene's germline CDR1 is LNHNV and CDR2 YYDKDF (reference sequence).

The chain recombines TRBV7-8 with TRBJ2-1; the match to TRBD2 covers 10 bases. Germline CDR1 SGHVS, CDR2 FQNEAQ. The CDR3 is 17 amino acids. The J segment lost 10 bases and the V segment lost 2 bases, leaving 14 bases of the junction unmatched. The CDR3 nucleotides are TGTGCCAGCAGCTTAAGGAGGACGAGCGGGGGGGCTGGAGAGCAGTTCTTC. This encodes CASSLRRTSGGAGEQFF.

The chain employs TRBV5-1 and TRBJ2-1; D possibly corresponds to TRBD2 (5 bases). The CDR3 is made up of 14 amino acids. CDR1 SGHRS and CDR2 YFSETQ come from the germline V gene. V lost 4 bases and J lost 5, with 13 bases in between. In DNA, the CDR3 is TGCGCCAGCAGCCCCGTTCCGGAGGACAATGAGCAGTTCTTC. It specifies CASSPVPEDNEQFF.

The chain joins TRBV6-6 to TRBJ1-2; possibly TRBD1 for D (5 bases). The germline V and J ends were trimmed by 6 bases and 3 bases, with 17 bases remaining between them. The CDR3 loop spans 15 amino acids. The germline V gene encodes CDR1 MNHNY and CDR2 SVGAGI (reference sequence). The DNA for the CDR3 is TGTGCCAGCAGCCCCGCGGACAAGGAATACTATGGCTACACCTTC. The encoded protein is CASSPADKEYYGYTF.

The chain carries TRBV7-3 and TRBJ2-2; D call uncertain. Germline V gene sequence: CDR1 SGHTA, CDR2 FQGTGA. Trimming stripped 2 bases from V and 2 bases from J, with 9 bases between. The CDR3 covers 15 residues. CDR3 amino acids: CASSLVGVNTGELFF. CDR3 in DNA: TGTGCCAGCAGCTTAGTTGGAGTAAACACCGGGGAGCTGTTTTTT.

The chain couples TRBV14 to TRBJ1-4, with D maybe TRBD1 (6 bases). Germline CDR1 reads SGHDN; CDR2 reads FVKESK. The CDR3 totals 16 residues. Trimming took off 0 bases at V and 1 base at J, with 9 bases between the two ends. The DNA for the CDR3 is TGTGCCAGCAGCCAAGACCCGGGACAAACTAATGAAAAACTGTTTTTT. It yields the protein CASSQDPGQTNEKLFF.

CDR3 nucleotide sequence: TGTGCCAGCAGATCCGGACAGGGCAGCGAGGGCTACACCTTC. This encodes CASRSGQGSEGYTF. The rearrangement links TRBV28 to TRBJ1-2, with 8 nucleotides matching TRBD1. Germline CDR1 reads MDHEN; CDR2 reads SYDVKM. This CDR3 is 14 amino acids long. Trimming at V came to 6 bases and at J to 8 bases, leaving 11 bases not matched to a gene.

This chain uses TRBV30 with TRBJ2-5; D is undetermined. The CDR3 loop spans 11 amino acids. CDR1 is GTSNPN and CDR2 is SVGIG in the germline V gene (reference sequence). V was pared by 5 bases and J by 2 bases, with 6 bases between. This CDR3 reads CAWDQQETQYF. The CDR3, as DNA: TGTGCCTGGGACCAGCAAGAGACCCAGTACTTC.

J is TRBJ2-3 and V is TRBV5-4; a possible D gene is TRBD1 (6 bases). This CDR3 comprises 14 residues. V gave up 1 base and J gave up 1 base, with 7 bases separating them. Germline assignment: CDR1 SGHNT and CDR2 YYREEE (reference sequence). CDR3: CASSLNRGTDTQYF. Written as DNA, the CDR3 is TGTGCCAGCAGCTTGAACAGGGGCACAGATACGCAGTATTTT.

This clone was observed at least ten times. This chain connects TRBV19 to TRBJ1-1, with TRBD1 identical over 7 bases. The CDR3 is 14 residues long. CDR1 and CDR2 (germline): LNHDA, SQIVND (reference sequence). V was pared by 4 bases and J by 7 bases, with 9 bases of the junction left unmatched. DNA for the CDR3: TGTGCCAGTAGTACAGGACAGGCCGCGGGTGAAGCTTTCTTT. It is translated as CASSTGQAAGEAFF.

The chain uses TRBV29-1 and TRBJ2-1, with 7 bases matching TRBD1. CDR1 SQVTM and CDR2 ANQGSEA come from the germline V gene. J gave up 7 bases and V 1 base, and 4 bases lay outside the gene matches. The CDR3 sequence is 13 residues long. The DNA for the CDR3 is TGCAGCGTTGAAGGAGGGGGCCGTAATGAGCAGTTCTTC. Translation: CSVEGGGRNEQFF.